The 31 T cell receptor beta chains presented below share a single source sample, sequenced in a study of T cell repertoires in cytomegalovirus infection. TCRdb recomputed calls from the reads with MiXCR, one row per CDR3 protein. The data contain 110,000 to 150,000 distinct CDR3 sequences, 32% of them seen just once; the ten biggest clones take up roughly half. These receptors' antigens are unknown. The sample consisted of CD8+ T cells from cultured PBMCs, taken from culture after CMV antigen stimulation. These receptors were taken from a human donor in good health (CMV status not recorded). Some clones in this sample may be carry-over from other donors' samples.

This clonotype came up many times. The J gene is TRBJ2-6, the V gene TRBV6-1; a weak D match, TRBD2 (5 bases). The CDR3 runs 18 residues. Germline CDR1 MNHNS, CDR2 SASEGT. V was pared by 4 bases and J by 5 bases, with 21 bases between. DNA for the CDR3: TGTGCCAGCAGTGGGGGAAAACTCCTAGGAGGTCGGGCCAACGTCCTGACTTTC. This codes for CASSGGKLLGGRANVLTF.

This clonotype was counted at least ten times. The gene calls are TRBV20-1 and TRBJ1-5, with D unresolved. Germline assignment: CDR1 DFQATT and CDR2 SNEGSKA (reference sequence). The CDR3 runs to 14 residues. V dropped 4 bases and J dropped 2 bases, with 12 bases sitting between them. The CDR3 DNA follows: TGCAGTGCTACGCAGGCGCAGGGCAATCAGCCCCAGCATTTT. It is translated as CSATQAQGNQPQHF.

CDR3 loop: CASSLLLGAETQYF. DNA for the CDR3: TGTGCCAGCAGTTTATTGCTCGGGGCGGAGACCCAGTACTTC. The chain links TRBV28 to TRBJ2-5, with D possibly being TRBD1 or TRBD2 (5 bases each). This CDR3 is 14 amino acids long. Germline V lookup: CDR1 MDHEN, CDR2 SYDVKM. V was clipped by 1 base and J by 5 bases, with 11 bases between them.

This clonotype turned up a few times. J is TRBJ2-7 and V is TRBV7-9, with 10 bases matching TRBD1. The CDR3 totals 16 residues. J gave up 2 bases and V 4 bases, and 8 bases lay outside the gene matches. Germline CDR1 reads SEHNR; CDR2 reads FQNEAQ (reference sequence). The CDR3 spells CASSSTRDRGAYEQYF. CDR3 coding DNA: TGTGCCAGCAGCTCCACCCGGGACAGGGGCGCCTACGAGCAGTACTTC.

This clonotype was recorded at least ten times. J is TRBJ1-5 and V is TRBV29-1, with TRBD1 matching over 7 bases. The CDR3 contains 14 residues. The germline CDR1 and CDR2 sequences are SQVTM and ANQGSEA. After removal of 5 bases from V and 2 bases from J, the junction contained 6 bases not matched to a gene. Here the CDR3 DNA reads TGCAGCGTTCAACAGGGGTATGGCAATCAGCCCCAGCATTTT. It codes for CSVQQGYGNQPQHF.

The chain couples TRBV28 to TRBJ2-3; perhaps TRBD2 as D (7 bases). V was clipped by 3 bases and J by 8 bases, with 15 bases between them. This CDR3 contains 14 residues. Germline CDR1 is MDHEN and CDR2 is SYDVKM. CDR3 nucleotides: TGTGCCAGCAGTTTTGGCGGGGGCCCGGCTACGCAGTATTTT. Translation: CASSFGGGPATQYF.

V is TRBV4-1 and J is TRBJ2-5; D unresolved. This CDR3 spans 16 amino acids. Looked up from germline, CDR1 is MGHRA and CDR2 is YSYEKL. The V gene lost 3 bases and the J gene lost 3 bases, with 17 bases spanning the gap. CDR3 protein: CASSHSPRKAEETQYF. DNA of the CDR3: TGCGCCAGCAGCCACTCCCCTAGAAAGGCAGAAGAGACCCAGTACTTC.

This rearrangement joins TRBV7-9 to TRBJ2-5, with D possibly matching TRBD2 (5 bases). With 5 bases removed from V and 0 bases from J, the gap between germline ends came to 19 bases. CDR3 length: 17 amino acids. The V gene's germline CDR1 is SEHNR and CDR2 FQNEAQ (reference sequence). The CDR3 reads CASSPRGWRQNQETQYF. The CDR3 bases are TGTGCCAGCAGCCCGAGAGGGTGGCGTCAGAACCAAGAGACCCAGTACTTC.

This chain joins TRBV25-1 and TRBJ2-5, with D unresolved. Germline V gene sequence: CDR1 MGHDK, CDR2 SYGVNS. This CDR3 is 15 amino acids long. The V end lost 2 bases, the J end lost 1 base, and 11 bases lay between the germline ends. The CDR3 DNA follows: TGTGCCAGCAGTGAAGCAGGTTTCCCCCAAGAGACCCAGTACTTC. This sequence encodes CASSEAGFPQETQYF.

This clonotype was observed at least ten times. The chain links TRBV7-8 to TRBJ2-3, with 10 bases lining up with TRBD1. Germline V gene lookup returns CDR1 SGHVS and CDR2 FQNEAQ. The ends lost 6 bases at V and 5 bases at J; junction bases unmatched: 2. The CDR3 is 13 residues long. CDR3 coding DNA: TGTGCCAGCAGGGACAGGGGGAAAGATACGCAGTATTTT. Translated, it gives CASRDRGKDTQYF.

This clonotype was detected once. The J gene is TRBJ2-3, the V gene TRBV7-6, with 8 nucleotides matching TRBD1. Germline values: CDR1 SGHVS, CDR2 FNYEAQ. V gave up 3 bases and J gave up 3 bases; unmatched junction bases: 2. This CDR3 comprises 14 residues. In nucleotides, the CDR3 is TGTGCCAGCAGCTTGCGACAGGGGACAGATACGCAGTATTTT. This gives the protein CASSLRQGTDTQYF.

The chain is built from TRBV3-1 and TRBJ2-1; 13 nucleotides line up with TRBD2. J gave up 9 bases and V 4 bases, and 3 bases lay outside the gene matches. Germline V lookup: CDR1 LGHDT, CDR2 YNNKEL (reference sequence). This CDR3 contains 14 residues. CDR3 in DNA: TGTGCCAGCAGCCCGGGACTAGCGGGGTCTGAGCAGTTCTTC. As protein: CASSPGLAGSEQFF.

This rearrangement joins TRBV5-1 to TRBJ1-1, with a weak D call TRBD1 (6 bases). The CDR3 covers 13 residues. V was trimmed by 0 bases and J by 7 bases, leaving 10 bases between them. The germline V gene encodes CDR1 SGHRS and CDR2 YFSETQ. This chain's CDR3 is CASSLGGQVEAFF. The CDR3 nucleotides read TGCGCCAGCAGCTTGGGGGGGCAGGTTGAAGCTTTCTTT. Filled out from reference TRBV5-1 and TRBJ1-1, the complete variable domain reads KAGVTQTPRYLIKTRGQQVTLSCSPISGHRSVSWYQQTPGQGLQFLFEYFSETQRNKGNFPGRFSGRQFSNSRSEMNVSTLELGDSALYLCASSLGGQVEAFFGQGTRLTVV.

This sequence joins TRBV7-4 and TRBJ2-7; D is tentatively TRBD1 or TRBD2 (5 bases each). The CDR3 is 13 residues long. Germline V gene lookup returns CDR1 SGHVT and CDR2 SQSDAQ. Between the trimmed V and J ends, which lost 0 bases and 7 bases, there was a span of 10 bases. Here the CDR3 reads CASSLAGVREQYF. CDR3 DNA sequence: TGTGCCAGCAGCTTAGCGGGGGTGAGGGAGCAGTACTTC.

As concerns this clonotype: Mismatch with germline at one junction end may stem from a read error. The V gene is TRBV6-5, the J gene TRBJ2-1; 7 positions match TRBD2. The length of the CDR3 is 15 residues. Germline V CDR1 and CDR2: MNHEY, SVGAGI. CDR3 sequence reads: CASCYDGGGNDEQFF. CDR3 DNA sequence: TGTGCCAGCTGTTACGATGGCGGGGGAAACGATGAGCAGTTCTTC.

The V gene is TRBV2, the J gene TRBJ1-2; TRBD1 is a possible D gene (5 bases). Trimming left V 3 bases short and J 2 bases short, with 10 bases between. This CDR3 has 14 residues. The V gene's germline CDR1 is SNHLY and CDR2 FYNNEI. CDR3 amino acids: CASSEDRTNYGYTF. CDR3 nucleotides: TGTGCCAGCAGTGAGGACCGGACAAACTATGGCTACACCTTC.

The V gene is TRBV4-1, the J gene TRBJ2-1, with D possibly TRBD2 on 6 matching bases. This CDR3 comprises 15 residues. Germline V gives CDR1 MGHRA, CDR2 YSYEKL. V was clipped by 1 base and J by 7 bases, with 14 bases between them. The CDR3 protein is CASSQGIGGVNEQFF. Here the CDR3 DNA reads TGCGCCAGCAGCCAAGGCATAGGCGGGGTGAATGAGCAGTTCTTC.

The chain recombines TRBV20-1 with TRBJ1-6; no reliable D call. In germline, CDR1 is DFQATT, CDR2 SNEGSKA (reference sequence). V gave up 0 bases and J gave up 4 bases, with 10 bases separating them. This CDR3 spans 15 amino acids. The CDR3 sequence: CSARDSADYNSPLHF. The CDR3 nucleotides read TGCAGTGCTAGAGATTCGGCGGATTATAATTCACCCCTCCACTTT.

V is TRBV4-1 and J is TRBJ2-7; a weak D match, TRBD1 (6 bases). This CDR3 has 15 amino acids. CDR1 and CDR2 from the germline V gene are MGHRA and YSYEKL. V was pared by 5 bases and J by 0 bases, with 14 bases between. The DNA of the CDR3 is TGCGCCAGCAGCTACTCGACAGGTTTCTCCTACGAGCAGTACTTC. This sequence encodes CASSYSTGFSYEQYF.

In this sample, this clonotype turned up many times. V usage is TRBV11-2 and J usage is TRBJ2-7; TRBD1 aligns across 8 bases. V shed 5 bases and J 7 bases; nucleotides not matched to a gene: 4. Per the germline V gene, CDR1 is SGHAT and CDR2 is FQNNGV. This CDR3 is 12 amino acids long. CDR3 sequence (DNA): TGTGCCAGCAGCCCGCAGGGGGCTGAGCAGTACTTC. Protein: CASSPQGAEQYF.

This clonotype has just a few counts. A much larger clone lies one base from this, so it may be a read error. CDR3 residues: CASREDRNTEAFF. CDR3 in DNA: TGTGCCAGCAGAGAGGACAGGAACACTGAAGCTTTCTTT. The chain uses TRBV2 and TRBJ1-1, with D perhaps matching TRBD1 (6 bases). Germline assignment: CDR1 SNHLY and CDR2 FYNNEI. The CDR3 sequence is 13 residues long. V was trimmed by 6 bases and J by 1 base, leaving 9 bases between them.

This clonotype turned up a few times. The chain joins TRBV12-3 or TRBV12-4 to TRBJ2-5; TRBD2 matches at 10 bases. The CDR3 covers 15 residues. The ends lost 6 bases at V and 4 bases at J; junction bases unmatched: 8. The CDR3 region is CASSSGVAGGETQYF. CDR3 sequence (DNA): TGTGCCAGCAGCTCGGGTGTAGCGGGGGGAGAGACCCAGTACTTC.

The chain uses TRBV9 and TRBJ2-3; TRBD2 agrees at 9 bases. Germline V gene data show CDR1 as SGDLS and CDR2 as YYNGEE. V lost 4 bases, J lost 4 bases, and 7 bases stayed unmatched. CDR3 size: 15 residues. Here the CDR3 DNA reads TGTGCCAGCAGCCCTGAGGGACTAGCAGCAGATACGCAGTATTTT. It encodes CASSPEGLAADTQYF.

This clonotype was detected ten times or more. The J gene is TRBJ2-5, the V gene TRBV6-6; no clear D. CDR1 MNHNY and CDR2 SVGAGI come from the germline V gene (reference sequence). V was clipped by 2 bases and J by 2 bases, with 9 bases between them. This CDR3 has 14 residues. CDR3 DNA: TGTGCCAGCAGTTACGGTTTGGTGCAAGAGACCCAGTACTTC. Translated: CASSYGLVQETQYF.

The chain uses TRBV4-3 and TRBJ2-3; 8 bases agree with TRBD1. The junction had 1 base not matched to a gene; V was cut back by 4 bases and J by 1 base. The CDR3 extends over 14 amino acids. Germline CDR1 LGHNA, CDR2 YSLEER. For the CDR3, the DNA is TGCGCCAGCAGCCTGGACAGGGGCACAGATACGCAGTATTTT. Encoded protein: CASSLDRGTDTQYF.

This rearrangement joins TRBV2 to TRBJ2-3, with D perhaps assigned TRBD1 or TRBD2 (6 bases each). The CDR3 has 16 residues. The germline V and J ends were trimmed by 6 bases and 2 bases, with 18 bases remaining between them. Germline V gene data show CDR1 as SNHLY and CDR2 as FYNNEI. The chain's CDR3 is CASRGPRGPHTDTQYF. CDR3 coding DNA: TGTGCCAGCAGGGGTCCCCGGGGGCCCCACACAGATACGCAGTATTTT.

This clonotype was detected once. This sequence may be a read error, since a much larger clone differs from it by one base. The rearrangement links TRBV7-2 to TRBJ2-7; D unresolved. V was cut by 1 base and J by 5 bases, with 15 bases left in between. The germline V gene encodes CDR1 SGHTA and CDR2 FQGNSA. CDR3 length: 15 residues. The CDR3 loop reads CASSLVAVGLHEQYF. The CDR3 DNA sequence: TGTGCCAGCAGCTTAGTTGCAGTGGGCTTGCACGAGCAGTACTTC.

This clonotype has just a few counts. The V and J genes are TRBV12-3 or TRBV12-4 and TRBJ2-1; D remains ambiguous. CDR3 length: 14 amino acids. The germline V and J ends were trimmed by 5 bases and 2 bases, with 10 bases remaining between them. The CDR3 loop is CASSPSGAYNEQFF. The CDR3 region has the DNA TGTGCCAGCAGTCCCTCCGGCGCCTACAATGAGCAGTTCTTC.

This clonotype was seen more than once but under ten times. The CDR3 reads CASSFGGQIIYEQYF. The CDR3 DNA reads as TGTGCCAGCAGCTTTGGGGGGCAAATTATCTACGAGCAGTACTTC. The V gene is TRBV5-6, the J gene TRBJ2-7; the D gene could be TRBD1 or TRBD2 (6 bases each). Germline assignment: CDR1 SGHDT and CDR2 YYEEEE. V dropped 2 bases and J dropped 3 bases, with 15 bases sitting between them. The CDR3 is 15 residues long.

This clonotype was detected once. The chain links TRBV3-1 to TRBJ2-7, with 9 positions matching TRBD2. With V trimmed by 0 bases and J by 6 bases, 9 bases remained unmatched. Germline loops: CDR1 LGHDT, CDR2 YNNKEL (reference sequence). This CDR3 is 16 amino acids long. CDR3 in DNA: TGTGCCAGCAGCCAAGATTGGGGACTAGCCTTCTCCGAGCAGTACTTC. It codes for CASSQDWGLAFSEQYF.

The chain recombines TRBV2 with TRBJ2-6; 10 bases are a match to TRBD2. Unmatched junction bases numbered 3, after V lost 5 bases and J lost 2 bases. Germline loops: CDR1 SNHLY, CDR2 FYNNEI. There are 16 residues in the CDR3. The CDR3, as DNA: TGTGCCAGCAGTCCAGCGGGGGGGCCTGGGGCCAACGTCCTGACTTTC. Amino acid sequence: CASSPAGGPGANVLTF.